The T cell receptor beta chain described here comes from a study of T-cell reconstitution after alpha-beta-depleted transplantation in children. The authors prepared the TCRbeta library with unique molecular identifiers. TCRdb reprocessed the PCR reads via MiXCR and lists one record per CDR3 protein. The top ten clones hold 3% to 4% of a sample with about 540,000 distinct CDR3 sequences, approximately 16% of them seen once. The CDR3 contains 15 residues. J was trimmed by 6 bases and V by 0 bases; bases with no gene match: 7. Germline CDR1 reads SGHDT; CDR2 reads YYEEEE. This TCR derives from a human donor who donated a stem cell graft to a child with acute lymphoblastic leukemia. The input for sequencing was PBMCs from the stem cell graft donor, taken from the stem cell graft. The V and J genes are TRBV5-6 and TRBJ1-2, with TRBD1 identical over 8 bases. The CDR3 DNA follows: TGTGCCAGCAGCTTGGCGTCCAGGGGGCGTGATGGCTACACCTTC. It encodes CASSLASRGRDGYTF.